The 24 T cell receptor beta chains below all came from one sample that was sequenced in a study of CD8 T cells in Susac syndrome. Reverse transcription of roughly 0.5 to 1 ug RNA was carried out with random hexamers. TCRdb re-called the immunoSEQ multiplex PCR reads through MiXCR, storing one row per CDR3 protein. The sample holds 100,000 to 150,000 distinct CDR3 sequences, about 94% seen once. Input material: CD4+ T cells from PBMCs. The receptors come from a human donor with multiple sclerosis.

The rearrangement links TRBV9 to TRBJ1-2; TRBD1 agrees at 7 bases. Trimming at V came to 4 bases and at J to 2 bases, leaving 8 bases not matched to a gene. CDR1 and CDR2 (germline): SGDLS, YYNGEE. The CDR3 is made up of 15 amino acids. This chain's CDR3 is CASSPRGHLNYGYTF. The CDR3 DNA reads TGTGCCAGCAGCCCGAGGGGGCACTTAAACTATGGCTACACCTTC.

The chain combines TRBV28 with TRBJ1-2, with a tentative D call TRBD1 (5 bases). Germline CDR1 is MDHEN and CDR2 is SYDVKM. V was clipped by 4 bases and J by 6 bases, with 6 bases between them. The length of the CDR3 is 11 residues. The CDR3 nucleotides are TGTGCCAGCAGTTGGGGGAATGGCTACACCTTC. Protein sequence: CASSWGNGYTF.

The chain carries TRBV6-5 and TRBJ1-6; D perhaps matches TRBD1 (6 bases). The V end was cut by 0 bases, the J end by 7 bases, with 13 bases between. Germline-derived CDR1 and CDR2 are MNHEY and SVGAGI. This CDR3 is 16 amino acids long. Here the CDR3 DNA reads TGTGCCAGCAGTTACTCTCAGGGGATCGGCAATTCACCCCTCCACTTT. Amino acids: CASSYSQGIGNSPLHF.

The chain joins TRBV10-3 to TRBJ2-7; D unclear. The CDR3 has 15 amino acids. Trimming cost V 0 bases and J 7 bases, with 16 bases left between them. Germline CDR1 reads ENHRY; CDR2 reads SYGVKD. CDR3 loop: CAISESKGKTEEQYF. Here the CDR3 DNA reads TGTGCCATCAGTGAGTCTAAGGGCAAAACGGAGGAGCAGTACTTC.

The chain carries TRBV7-9 and TRBJ2-1; maybe TRBD2 (5 bases). V gave up 2 bases and J gave up 0 bases, with 14 bases separating them. The germline CDR1 and CDR2 sequences are SEHNR and FQNEAQ (reference sequence). This CDR3 is 17 amino acids long. CDR3 sequence reads: CASSLWRRWSSYNEQFF. In DNA, the CDR3 is TGTGCCAGCAGCTTATGGAGGAGGTGGAGCTCCTACAATGAGCAGTTCTTC.

This clonotype appeared a single time. The chain couples TRBV5-1 to TRBJ2-1; a weak D match, TRBD2 (7 bases). Per germline, CDR1 SGHRS and CDR2 YFSETQ. V was cut by 4 bases and J by 6 bases, with 23 bases left in between. CDR3 length equals 17 residues. CDR3 coding DNA: TGCGCCAGCAGCCGGGGGGCGGGCGTCGGAAACTCCAATGAGCAGTTCTTC. Protein: CASSRGAGVGNSNEQFF. The variable domain in full, with the rest retrieved from reference TRBV5-1 and TRBJ2-1, is KAGVTQTPRYLIKTRGQQVTLSCSPISGHRSVSWYQQTPGQGLQFLFEYFSETQRNKGNFPGRFSGRQFSNSRSEMNVSTLELGDSALYLCASSRGAGVGNSNEQFFGPGTRLTVL.

This chain connects TRBV12-3 or TRBV12-4 to TRBJ2-4; a weak D match, TRBD2 (5 bases). The CDR3 runs 15 residues. Trimming took 7 bases from V and 6 from J, leaving 19 bases between them. Here the CDR3 reads CASNLGADLRNIQYF. CDR3 sequence (DNA): TGTGCCAGCAATCTAGGAGCGGACTTGAGAAACATTCAGTACTTC.

This clonotype was picked up one time. This chain connects TRBV18 to TRBJ1-1; D uncertain. The V gene's germline CDR1 is KGHSH and CDR2 LQKENI. This CDR3 is built from 14 residues. V dropped 5 bases and J dropped 1 base, with 11 bases sitting between them. CDR3 DNA: TGTGCCAGCTCAGTAGAGGGCCCGAACACTGAAGCTTTCTTT. Protein: CASSVEGPNTEAFF.

J is TRBJ1-2 and V is TRBV6-2 or TRBV6-3; the D gene is possibly TRBD1 (5 bases). Germline V gene lookup returns CDR1 MNHEY and CDR2 SVGEGT. The length of the CDR3 is 13 residues. V was cut by 2 bases and J by 4 bases, with 8 bases left in between. The CDR3 reads CASSYDRFYGYTF. CDR3 DNA: TGTGCCAGCAGTTACGACAGATTCTATGGCTACACCTTC.

The rearrangement uses TRBV7-2 and TRBJ2-3; 7 nucleotides align to TRBD2. Germline loops: CDR1 SGHTA, CDR2 FQGNSA. The length of the CDR3 is 14 residues. V shed 4 bases, J shed 2 bases, and the junction held 3 bases outside the gene matches. CDR3 sequence: CASSSAGTTDTQYF. Here the CDR3 DNA reads TGTGCCAGCAGCTCAGCGGGGACCACAGATACGCAGTATTTT.

This rearrangement joins TRBV6-5 to TRBJ1-5; D gene unclear. Germline CDR1 MNHEY, CDR2 SVGAGI. The CDR3 runs 13 residues. V shed 0 bases and J shed 7 bases, with 7 bases lying between them. CDR3 region: CASSYSRFQPQHF. CDR3 nucleotides: TGTGCCAGCAGTTACTCGAGGTTCCAGCCCCAGCATTTT.

The chain uses TRBV3-1 and TRBJ1-2; TRBD1 agrees at 7 bases. CDR3 size: 13 residues. Germline CDR1 LGHDT, CDR2 YNNKEL (reference sequence). Trimming removed 4 bases from V and 4 bases from J; junction bases left unmatched: 3. CDR3: CASSPWDSYGYTF. In nucleotides, the CDR3 is TGTGCCAGCAGCCCCTGGGACAGCTATGGCTACACCTTC.

The rearrangement links TRBV27 to TRBJ2-3, with 12 nucleotides matching TRBD2. This CDR3 has 16 residues. V dropped 7 bases and J dropped 2; count of bases not matched to a gene: 7. The V gene's germline CDR1 is MNHEY and CDR2 SMNVEV (reference sequence). The CDR3 DNA is TGTGCCAGCATGTCGCTAGCGGGAGGGGCCACAGATACGCAGTATTTT. Protein product: CASMSLAGGATDTQYF.

The chain links TRBV24-1 to TRBJ2-7; 15 bases align to TRBD2. The germline V gene has CDR1 KGHDR and CDR2 SFDVKD. This CDR3 comprises 20 residues. V was pared by 2 bases and J by 3 bases, with 13 bases of the junction left unmatched. The CDR3 loop reads CATSDSRRPGLAGGRYEQYF. As DNA, the CDR3 is TGTGCCACCAGTGATTCTCGAAGACCTGGACTAGCGGGAGGGCGCTACGAGCAGTACTTC.

The chain uses TRBV7-2 and TRBJ1-5; D may be TRBD1 (5 bases). The V gene's germline CDR1 is SGHTA and CDR2 FQGNSA. CDR3 length: 15 residues. Trimming took 3 bases from V and 4 from J, leaving 13 bases between them. The CDR3, as DNA: TGTGCCAGCAGCTTTCTCGGGACGTATAATCAGCCCCAGCATTTT. This encodes CASSFLGTYNQPQHF.

This chain links TRBV7-2 with TRBJ1-2; the match to TRBD1 covers 9 bases. The CDR3 runs 14 residues. V shed 8 bases and J 7 bases; nucleotides not matched to a gene: 11. Per the germline V gene, CDR1 is SGHTA and CDR2 is FQGNSA. CDR3 nucleotide sequence: TGTGCCAGCGGTTTCTACAGGGGGCAGGGTGGCTACACCTTC. It specifies CASGFYRGQGGYTF.

The CDR3 DNA sequence: TGCGCCAGCAGCCCGGGCGGGGGCCTCCAAGAGACCCAGTACTTC. Translated, it gives CASSPGGGLQETQYF. V usage is TRBV5-1 and J usage is TRBJ2-5, with D tentatively TRBD2 (7 bases). Trimming cost V 4 bases and J 1 base, with 14 bases left between them. Germline V gives CDR1 SGHRS, CDR2 YFSETQ. The CDR3 runs 15 residues.

The rearrangement joins TRBV3-1 to TRBJ2-3; D gene uncertain. This CDR3 has 13 amino acids. The V end lost 1 base, the J end lost 6 bases, and 8 bases lay between the germline ends. Per germline, CDR1 LGHDT and CDR2 YNNKEL (reference sequence). CDR3 DNA: TGTGCCAGCAGCCAAGCCTACACGGATACGCAGTATTTT. The encoded protein is CASSQAYTDTQYF.

This chain connects TRBV3-1 to TRBJ2-5; TRBD2 matches 7 bases. The CDR3 length is 15 residues. V shed 4 bases and J 4 bases; nucleotides not matched to a gene: 9. CDR1 LGHDT and CDR2 YNNKEL come from the germline V gene (reference sequence). CDR3 sequence (DNA): TGTGCCAGCAGCCCGTCCCCGGGAGGAGGAGAGACCCAGTACTTC. The encoded protein is CASSPSPGGGETQYF.

V usage is TRBV29-1 and J usage is TRBJ2-3; D gene ambiguous. Trimming pared 4 bases from V and 1 base from J, leaving 15 bases between. The CDR3 length is 15 residues. CDR1 and CDR2 from the germline V gene are SQVTM and ANQGSEA. CDR3: CSVGPAVFRTDTQYF. The CDR3 nucleotides are TGCAGCGTTGGGCCGGCCGTCTTTCGCACAGATACGCAGTATTTT.

The genes are TRBV6-1 and TRBJ2-6, with D perhaps being TRBD1 or TRBD2 (5 bases each). This CDR3 region has 18 residues. V was trimmed by 7 bases and J by 0 bases, leaving 19 bases between them. Germline V CDR1 and CDR2: MNHNS, SASEGT. CDR3 sequence reads: CASTQLGTPLSGANVLTF. The CDR3 bases are TGTGCCAGCACCCAACTGGGGACCCCCCTCTCTGGGGCCAACGTCCTGACTTTC.

J is TRBJ2-6 and V is TRBV5-6; D not certain. The CDR3 runs to 14 residues. The germline V gene has CDR1 SGHDT and CDR2 YYEEEE. The V end lost 2 bases, the J end lost 2 bases, and 5 bases lay between the germline ends. The CDR3 protein is CASSFSPGANVLTF. CDR3 sequence (DNA): TGTGCCAGCAGCTTTAGTCCTGGGGCCAACGTCCTGACTTTC.

The rearrangement joins TRBV2 to TRBJ2-2, with a weak D call TRBD2 (6 bases). The CDR3 is 15 residues long. V shed 1 base and J shed 5 bases, with 11 bases lying between them. The germline CDR1 and CDR2 sequences are SNHLY and FYNNEI. In DNA, the CDR3 is TGTGCCAGCAGTGAAGGCGATAGCGGAACCGGGGAGCTGTTTTTT. Protein product: CASSEGDSGTGELFF.

This rearrangement joins TRBV6-2 or TRBV6-3 to TRBJ2-6, with TRBD1 matching over 12 bases. This CDR3 is 18 amino acids long. Germline loops: CDR1 MNHEY, CDR2 SVGEGT. The trim removed 6 bases at V and 3 bases at J, leaving 9 bases unmatched. As DNA, the CDR3 is TGTGCCAGCAGCCCGGCCGGGACAGGGGGCGTTGGGGCCAACGTCCTGACTTTC. This sequence encodes CASSPAGTGGVGANVLTF.